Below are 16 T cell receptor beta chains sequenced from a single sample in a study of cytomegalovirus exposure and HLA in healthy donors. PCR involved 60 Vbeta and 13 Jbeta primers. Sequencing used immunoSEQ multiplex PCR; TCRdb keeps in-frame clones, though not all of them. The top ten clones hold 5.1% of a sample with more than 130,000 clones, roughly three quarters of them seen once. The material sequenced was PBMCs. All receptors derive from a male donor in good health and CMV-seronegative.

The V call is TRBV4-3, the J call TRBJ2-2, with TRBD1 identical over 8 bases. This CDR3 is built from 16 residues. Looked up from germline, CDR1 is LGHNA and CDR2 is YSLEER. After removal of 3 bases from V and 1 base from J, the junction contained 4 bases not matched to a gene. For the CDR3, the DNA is TGCGCCAGCAGCCATCCCGGGACAGGGAACACCGGGGAGCTGTTTTTT. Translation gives CASSHPGTGNTGELFF.

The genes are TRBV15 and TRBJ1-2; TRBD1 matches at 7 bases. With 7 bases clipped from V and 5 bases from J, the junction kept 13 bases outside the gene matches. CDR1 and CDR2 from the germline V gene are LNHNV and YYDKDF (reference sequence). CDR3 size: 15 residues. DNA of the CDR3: TGTGCCACCAACGACGATGGACAGGCAATTTATGGCTACACCTTC. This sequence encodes CATNDDGQAIYGYTF.

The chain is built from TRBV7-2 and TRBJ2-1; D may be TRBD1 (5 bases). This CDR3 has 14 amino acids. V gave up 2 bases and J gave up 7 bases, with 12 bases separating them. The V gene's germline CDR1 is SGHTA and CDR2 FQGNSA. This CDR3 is CASSLLSGYNEQFF. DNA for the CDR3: TGTGCCAGCAGCTTACTCTCAGGGTATAATGAGCAGTTCTTC.

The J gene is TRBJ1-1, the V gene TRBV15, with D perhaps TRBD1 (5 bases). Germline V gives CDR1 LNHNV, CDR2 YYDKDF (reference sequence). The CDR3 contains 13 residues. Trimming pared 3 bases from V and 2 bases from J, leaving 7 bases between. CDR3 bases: TGTGCCACCAGCAGCGGGGGAAACACTGAAGCTTTCTTT. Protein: CATSSGGNTEAFF.

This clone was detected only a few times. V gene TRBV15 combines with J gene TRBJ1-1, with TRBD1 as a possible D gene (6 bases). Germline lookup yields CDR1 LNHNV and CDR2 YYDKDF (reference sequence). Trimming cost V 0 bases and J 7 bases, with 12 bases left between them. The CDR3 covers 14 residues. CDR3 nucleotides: TGTGCCACCAGCAGAGATTGGGCCAGGGGTGAAGCTTTCTTT. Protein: CATSRDWARGEAFF.

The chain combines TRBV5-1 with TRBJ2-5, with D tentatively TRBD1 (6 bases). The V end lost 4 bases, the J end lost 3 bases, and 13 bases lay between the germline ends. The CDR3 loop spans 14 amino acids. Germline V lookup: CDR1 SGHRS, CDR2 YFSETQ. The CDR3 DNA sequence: TGCGCCAGCAGCCCTTCGACAGGAGAAGAGACCCAGTACTTC. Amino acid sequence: CASSPSTGEETQYF.

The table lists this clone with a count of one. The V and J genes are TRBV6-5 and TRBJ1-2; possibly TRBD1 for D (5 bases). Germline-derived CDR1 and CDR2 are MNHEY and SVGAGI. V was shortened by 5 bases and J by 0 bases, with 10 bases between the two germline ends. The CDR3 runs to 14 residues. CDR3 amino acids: CASSEGDSNYGYTF. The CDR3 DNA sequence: TGTGCCAGCAGTGAAGGGGATTCTAACTATGGCTACACCTTC.

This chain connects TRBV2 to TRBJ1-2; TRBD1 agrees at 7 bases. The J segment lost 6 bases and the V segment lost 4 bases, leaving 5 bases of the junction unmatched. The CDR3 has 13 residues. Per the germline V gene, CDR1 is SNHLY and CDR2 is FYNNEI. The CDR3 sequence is CASSVLQGHGYTF. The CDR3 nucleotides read TGTGCCAGCAGTGTGTTACAGGGGCATGGCTACACCTTC.

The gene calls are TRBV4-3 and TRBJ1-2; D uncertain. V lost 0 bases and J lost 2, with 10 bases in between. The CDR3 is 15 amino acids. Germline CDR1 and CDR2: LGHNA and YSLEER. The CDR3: CASSQDRLENYGYTF. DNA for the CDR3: TGCGCCAGCAGCCAAGATCGCCTCGAGAACTATGGCTACACCTTC.

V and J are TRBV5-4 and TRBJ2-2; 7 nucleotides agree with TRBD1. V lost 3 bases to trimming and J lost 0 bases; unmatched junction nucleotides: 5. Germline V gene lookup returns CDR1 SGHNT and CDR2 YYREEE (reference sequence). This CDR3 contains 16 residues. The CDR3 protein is CASSSETGSNTGELFF. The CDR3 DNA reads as TGTGCCAGCAGCTCCGAGACAGGGTCGAACACCGGGGAGCTGTTTTTT.

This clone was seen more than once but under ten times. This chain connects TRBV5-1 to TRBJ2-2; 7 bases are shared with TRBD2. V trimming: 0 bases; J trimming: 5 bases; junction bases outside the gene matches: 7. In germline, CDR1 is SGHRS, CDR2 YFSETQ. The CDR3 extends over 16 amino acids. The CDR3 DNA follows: TGCGCCAGCAGCTTGGCATCGCAGGGAGGGACCGGGGAGCTGTTTTTT. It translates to CASSLASQGGTGELFF. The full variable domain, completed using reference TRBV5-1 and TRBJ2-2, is KAGVTQTPRYLIKTRGQQVTLSCSPISGHRSVSWYQQTPGQGLQFLFEYFSETQRNKGNFPGRFSGRQFSNSRSEMNVSTLELGDSALYLCASSLASQGGTGELFFGEGSRLTVL.

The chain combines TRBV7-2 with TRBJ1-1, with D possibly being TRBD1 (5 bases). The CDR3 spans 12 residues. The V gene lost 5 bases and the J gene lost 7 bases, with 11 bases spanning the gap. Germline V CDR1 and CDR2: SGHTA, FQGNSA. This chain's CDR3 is CASSPRGREAFF. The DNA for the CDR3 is TGTGCCAGCAGCCCGCGGGGACGTGAAGCTTTCTTT.

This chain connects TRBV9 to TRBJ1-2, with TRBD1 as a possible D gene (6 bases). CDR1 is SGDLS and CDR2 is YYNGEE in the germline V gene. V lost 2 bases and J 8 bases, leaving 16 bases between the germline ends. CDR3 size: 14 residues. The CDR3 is CASSVTGAWGGYTF. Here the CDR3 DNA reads TGTGCCAGCAGCGTGACAGGAGCATGGGGAGGCTACACCTTC.

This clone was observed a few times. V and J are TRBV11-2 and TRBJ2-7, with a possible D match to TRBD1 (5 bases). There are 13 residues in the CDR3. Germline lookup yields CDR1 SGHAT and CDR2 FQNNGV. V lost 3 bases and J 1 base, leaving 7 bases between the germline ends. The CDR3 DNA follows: TGTGCCAGCAGCTTTTCAGGGTCCTACGAGCAGTACTTC. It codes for CASSFSGSYEQYF. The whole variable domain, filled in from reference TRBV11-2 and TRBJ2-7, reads EAGVAQSPRYKIIEKRQSVAFWCNPISGHATLYWYQQILGQGPKLLIQFQNNGVVDDSQLPKDRFSAERLKGVDSTLKIQPAKLEDSAVYLCASSFSGSYEQYFGPGTRLTVT.

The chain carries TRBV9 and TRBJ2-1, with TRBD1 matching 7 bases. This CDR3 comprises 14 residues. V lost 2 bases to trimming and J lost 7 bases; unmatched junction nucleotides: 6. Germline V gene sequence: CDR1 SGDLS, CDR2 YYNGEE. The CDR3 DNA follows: TGTGCCAGCAGCGTGGGCGACAGGGAAAATGAGCAGTTCTTC. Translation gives CASSVGDRENEQFF.

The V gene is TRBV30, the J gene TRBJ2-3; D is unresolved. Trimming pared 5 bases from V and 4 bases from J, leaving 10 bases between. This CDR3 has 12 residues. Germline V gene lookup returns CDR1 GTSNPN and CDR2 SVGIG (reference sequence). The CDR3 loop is CAWALWADTQYF. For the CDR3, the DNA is TGTGCCTGGGCACTATGGGCAGATACGCAGTATTTT.